Listed here are 9 T cell receptor beta chains from one sample, sequenced in a study of tumor-infiltrating lymphocytes in oesophageal squamous cell carcinoma. TCRdb processed the PCR reads anew with MiXCR; each CDR3 protein has one entry. The data contain 10,000 to 15,000 distinct CDR3 sequences, approximately 60% of them seen just once; the ten biggest clones take up about 30%. Input material: esophageal tumor tissue. The source is a female donor with esophageal squamous cell carcinoma.

V and J are TRBV7-2 and TRBJ2-7; D unclear. Looked up from germline, CDR1 is SGHTA and CDR2 is FQGNSA. The CDR3 spans 14 residues. V was clipped by 0 bases and J by 5 bases, with 11 bases between them. CDR3 DNA sequence: TGTGCCAGCAGCTTAGCGGGGTTGTCCCACGAGCAGTACTTC. It translates to CASSLAGLSHEQYF.

V is TRBV7-2 and J is TRBJ2-1, with D perhaps TRBD2 (6 bases). With the DNA end fitting TRBJ2-5 better, the J assignment may be wrong. The germline gives CDR1 SGHTA, CDR2 FQGNSA. The CDR3 is made up of 17 amino acids. Here the CDR3 DNA reads TGTGCCAGCAGCTTTCTCACGGGGAGGCTTAAGGGAGAGACCCAGTACTTC. It is translated as CASSFLTGRLKGETQYF.

The chain carries TRBV7-9 and TRBJ2-2; D may be TRBD1 (6 bases). From germline, CDR1 is SEHNR and CDR2 FQNEAQ (reference sequence). The CDR3 totals 13 residues. Trimming left V 5 bases short and J 6 bases short, with 10 bases between. This CDR3 is CASSAQGPGELFF. In DNA, the CDR3 is TGTGCCAGCAGCGCCCAGGGGCCCGGGGAGCTGTTTTTT.

This clonotype has a handful of counts. The V gene is TRBV7-8, the J gene TRBJ2-5; D ambiguous. Judging by the DNA end, TRBJ2-7 fits better; the J call may be wrong. Germline values: CDR1 SGHVS, CDR2 FQNEAQ. The CDR3 covers 14 residues. The CDR3 loop is CASSLGVFGYEQYF. For the CDR3, the DNA is TGTGCCAGCAGCTTAGGAGTGTTTGGGTACGAGCAGTACTTC.

The chain recombines TRBV7-6 with TRBJ2-3, with TRBD2 matching 8 bases. The V segment lost 5 bases and the J segment 5 bases; nucleotides outside the gene matches: 6. In germline, CDR1 is SGHVS, CDR2 FNYEAQ. The CDR3 runs to 14 residues. CDR3 residues: CASSGGLAIDTQYF. CDR3 nucleotides: TGTGCCAGCAGCGGAGGACTAGCTATAGATACGCAGTATTTT. The full variable domain, in which reference TRBV7-6 and TRBJ2-3 provide the parts outside the CDR3, is GAGVSQSPRYKVTKRGQDVALRCDPISGHVSLYWYRQALGQGPEFLTYFNYEAQQDKSGLPNDRFSAERPEGSISTLTIQRTEQRDSAMYRCASSGGLAIDTQYFGPGTRLTVL.

The chain couples TRBV24-1 to TRBJ2-5; 7 bases align to TRBD1. CDR1 and CDR2 (germline): KGHDR, SFDVKD. The CDR3 runs 15 residues. The trim removed 2 bases at V and 4 bases at J, leaving 6 bases unmatched. Written as DNA, the CDR3 is TGTGCCACCAGTGATTCTGACAGGGTCGTAGAGACCCAGTACTTC. It translates to CATSDSDRVVETQYF.

This clonotype came up a few times. The chain couples TRBV6-1 to TRBJ1-5; D might be TRBD1 (5 bases). The CDR3 contains 13 residues. The germline V and J ends were trimmed by 6 bases and 3 bases, with 9 bases remaining between them. Germline values: CDR1 MNHNS, CDR2 SASEGT. CDR3 sequence (DNA): TGTGCCAGCAGAACAGGAAACAATCAGCCCCAGCATTTT. It encodes CASRTGNNQPQHF.

This clonotype was found a few times. The chain has TRBV6-1 and TRBJ2-6; TRBD2 is a possible D gene (5 bases). The assigned J gene may be wrong: the sequence end matches TRBJ2-4 better. The CDR3 spans 11 residues. Per germline, CDR1 MNHNS and CDR2 SASEGT. CDR3 sequence (DNA): TGTGCCAGCAAGGGAGAGGGCATTCAGTACTTC. Amino acid sequence: CASKGEGIQYF.

A remark on this clonotype: At one of its ends the junction is not consistent with the germline gene, which may arise from a read error. CDR3 sequence reads: CASSWDTTLGSPLHF. The CDR3 DNA is TGTGCCAGTAGCTGGGATACAACGCTGGGTTCACCCCTCCACTTC. V is TRBV19 and J is TRBJ2-1, with D uncertain. Germline lookup yields CDR1 LNHDA and CDR2 SQIVND (reference sequence). This CDR3 has 15 residues.